A selection of T cell receptor beta chains follows, all from one sample in a study of follicular helper T cells after annual influenza vaccination. Clones were read by immunoSEQ multiplex PCR, and TCRdb kept only the in-frame ones, dropping some. Here the sample spans more than 7,500 clones, 80% to 90% being singletons. Material: CXCR5+ CD38- circulating T follicular helper cells from blood, obtained on the day of influenza vaccination. These receptors were obtained from an adult who received the influenza vaccine. The CDR3 runs from the conserved cysteine through the conserved F or W. Each record gives: D gene, J gene, clone size, V gene, CDR3 DNA, CDR3 protein. D genes are given only for firm matches. For some rows the clone size is stated as once, few or many, or as a class when expanded; others skip it.

d_call: NA; j_call: TRBJ1-1; clone_size: NA; v_call: TRBV10-3; cdr3_nt: TGTGCCACCAGGACAGACATGAACACTGAAGCTTTCTTT; cdr3_aa: CATRTDMNTEAFF
d_call: NA; j_call: TRBJ2-3; clone_size: NA; v_call: TRBV10-3; cdr3_nt: TGTGCCATCAGTGAGTCTCAGGGTGGGGCAGATACGCAGTATTTT; cdr3_aa: CAISESQGGADTQYF
d_call: NA; j_call: TRBJ2-1; clone_size: NA; v_call: TRBV18; cdr3_nt: TGTGCCAGCTCACCTGAGCGCGGGTCCTACAATGAGCAGTTCTTC; cdr3_aa: CASSPERGSYNEQFF
d_call: NA; j_call: TRBJ2-1; clone_size: NA; v_call: TRBV30; cdr3_nt: TGTGCCTGGAGTAAGGGAACCTACAATGAGCAGTTCTTC; cdr3_aa: CAWSKGTYNEQFF
d_call: NA; j_call: TRBJ1-2; clone_size: NA; v_call: TRBV19; cdr3_nt: TGTGCCAGTAGTTTACAGGGAGAAGTTAACTATGGCTACACCTTC; cdr3_aa: CASSLQGEVNYGYTF
d_call: NA; j_call: TRBJ1-1; clone_size: NA; v_call: TRBV18; cdr3_nt: TGTGCCAGCTCACCACGGGGGGCGGGCACTGAAGCTTTCTTT; cdr3_aa: CASSPRGAGTEAFF
d_call: NA; j_call: TRBJ1-1; clone_size: NA; v_call: TRBV19; cdr3_nt: TGTGCCAGCAAACAGGGAAGTAACCAGAACACTGAAGCTTTCTTT; cdr3_aa: CASKQGSNQNTEAFF
d_call: TRBD1; j_call: TRBJ1-1; clone_size: once; v_call: TRBV11-1; cdr3_nt: TGTGCCAGCAGCTCAGACAGGGCAGATGCTTTCTTT; cdr3_aa: CASSSDRADAFF
d_call: TRBD1; j_call: TRBJ2-7; clone_size: NA; v_call: TRBV6-1; cdr3_nt: TGTGCCAGCAGTCGACAGGGGGCTCGCGAGCAGTACTTC; cdr3_aa: CASSRQGAREQYF
d_call: NA; j_call: TRBJ2-7; clone_size: few; v_call: TRBV19; cdr3_nt: TGTGCCAGTAGTCTCCGAGCAGGTTACGAGCAGTACTTC; cdr3_aa: CASSLRAGYEQYF
d_call: NA; j_call: TRBJ2-2; clone_size: NA; v_call: TRBV21-1; cdr3_nt: TGTGCCAGCAGCAAAAGGGTGGTCGACACCGGGGAGCTGTTTTTT; cdr3_aa: CASSKRVVDTGELFF
d_call: NA; j_call: TRBJ1-3; clone_size: NA; v_call: TRBV30; cdr3_nt: TGTGCCTGGAGTGTATCCGGGAGAAACACCATATATTTT; cdr3_aa: CAWSVSGRNTIYF
d_call: NA; j_call: TRBJ2-2; clone_size: NA; v_call: TRBV28; cdr3_nt: TGTGCCAGCAGTCCCCCGTCGTTTACTAGTCACGGGGAGCTGTTTTTT; cdr3_aa: CASSPPSFTSHGELFF
d_call: NA; j_call: TRBJ1-2; clone_size: NA; v_call: TRBV7-8; cdr3_nt: TGTGCCAGCAGCTTAGCGACACAGCTTATGGGATACACCTTC; cdr3_aa: CASSLATQLMGYTF
d_call: NA; j_call: TRBJ1-6; clone_size: NA; v_call: TRBV2; cdr3_nt: TGTGCCAGCAGCCTATCGGGACACAATTCACCCCTCCACTTT; cdr3_aa: CASSLSGHNSPLHF
d_call: NA; j_call: TRBJ1-1; clone_size: NA; v_call: TRBV27; cdr3_nt: TGTGCCAGTTATGGAGGGTTTAATTCGGCGAACACTGAAGCTTTCTTT; cdr3_aa: CASYGGFNSANTEAFF
d_call: TRBD1; j_call: TRBJ1-3; clone_size: once; v_call: TRBV19; cdr3_nt: TGTGCCAGTAGTACGGGACAGCTATCTGGAAACACCATATATTTT; cdr3_aa: CASSTGQLSGNTIYF
d_call: NA; j_call: TRBJ1-6; clone_size: NA; v_call: TRBV6-6; cdr3_nt: TGTGCCAGCAGGGGGGATTCACCCCTCCACTTT; cdr3_aa: CASRGDSPLHF
d_call: NA; j_call: TRBJ2-6; clone_size: NA; v_call: TRBV10-3; cdr3_nt: TGTGCCATCAGCACTGGGGCCAACGTCCTGACTTTC; cdr3_aa: CAISTGANVLTF
d_call: NA; j_call: TRBJ1-3; clone_size: NA; v_call: TRBV5-1; cdr3_nt: TGCGCCAGCAGCTTTACAGGGAGCTCTGGAAACACCATATATTTT; cdr3_aa: CASSFTGSSGNTIYF
d_call: NA; j_call: TRBJ2-1; clone_size: NA; v_call: TRBV5-6; cdr3_nt: TGTGCCAGCAGCTCAGTAAATCAGGGGATATACTACAATGAGCAGTTCTTC; cdr3_aa: CASSSVNQGIYYNEQFF
d_call: NA; j_call: TRBJ2-1; clone_size: once; v_call: TRBV29-1; cdr3_nt: TGCAGCCCACCCCTGGGGGACATCAATGAGCAGTTCTTC; cdr3_aa: CSPPLGDINEQFF
d_call: NA; j_call: TRBJ1-2; clone_size: NA; v_call: TRBV18; cdr3_nt: TGTGCCAGCTCCTCGGGCCCCCCGGAGACTTTCTATGGCTACACCTTC; cdr3_aa: CASSSGPPETFYGYTF
d_call: NA; j_call: TRBJ2-1; clone_size: NA; v_call: TRBV6-6; cdr3_nt: TGTGCCAGCAGTTACGGAGTTAATTATGAGTTCAATGAGCAGTTCTTC; cdr3_aa: CASSYGVNYEFNEQFF
d_call: NA; j_call: TRBJ1-2; clone_size: NA; v_call: TRBV6-1; cdr3_nt: TGTGCCAGCAGTGAATTCGGGCAGAACTATGGCTACACCTTC; cdr3_aa: CASSEFGQNYGYTF
d_call: TRBD1; j_call: TRBJ1-4; clone_size: NA; v_call: TRBV4-3; cdr3_nt: TGCGCCAGCAGCCGAGCCACAGGGGCGGGGGAAAAACTGTTTTTT; cdr3_aa: CASSRATGAGEKLFF
d_call: NA; j_call: TRBJ2-7; clone_size: NA; v_call: TRBV12-5; cdr3_nt: TGTGCTAGTGGGGAACAGGGGAGGGCCTACGAGCAGTACTTC; cdr3_aa: CASGEQGRAYEQYF
d_call: NA; j_call: TRBJ1-1; clone_size: NA; v_call: TRBV5-6; cdr3_nt: TGTGCCAGCAGCTTAAGAGAGGTGAACACTGAAGCTTTCTTT; cdr3_aa: CASSLREVNTEAFF
d_call: TRBD1; j_call: TRBJ1-5; clone_size: NA; v_call: TRBV29-1; cdr3_nt: TGCAGCGTGGGAGACAGGGGGGGCAATCAGCCCCAGCATTTT; cdr3_aa: CSVGDRGGNQPQHF
d_call: TRBD1; j_call: TRBJ1-1; clone_size: once; v_call: TRBV18; cdr3_nt: TGTGCCAGCTCGCTTTATCCGGGACAGGGCTTTTTTCCAGAAGCTTTCTTT; cdr3_aa: CASSLYPGQGFFPEAFF
d_call: NA; j_call: TRBJ2-7; clone_size: NA; v_call: TRBV28; cdr3_nt: TGTGCCAGCAGCGGACAAAGCTCCTACGAGCAGTACTTC; cdr3_aa: CASSGQSSYEQYF
d_call: NA; j_call: TRBJ2-2; clone_size: NA; v_call: TRBV19; cdr3_nt: TGTGCCAGTAGTCCCAGGACACTGACTACCGGGGAGCTGTTTTTT; cdr3_aa: CASSPRTLTTGELFF
d_call: NA; j_call: TRBJ1-2; clone_size: NA; v_call: TRBV29-1; cdr3_nt: TGCAGCGTCGTTACAGAGGGAAATGGCTACACCTTC; cdr3_aa: CSVVTEGNGYTF
d_call: NA; j_call: TRBJ2-3; clone_size: NA; v_call: TRBV11-2; cdr3_nt: TGTGCCAGCAGCACCAGATCAGATACGCAGTATTTT; cdr3_aa: CASSTRSDTQYF
d_call: TRBD2; j_call: TRBJ2-3; clone_size: NA; v_call: TRBV5-1; cdr3_nt: TGCGCCAGCAGGCTGCGGGGGGGCACAGATACGCAGTATTTT; cdr3_aa: CASRLRGGTDTQYF
d_call: TRBD2; j_call: TRBJ2-7; clone_size: NA; v_call: TRBV6-5; cdr3_nt: TGTGCCAGCAGTTCCCTAGCGGGGCACTCCTACGAGCAGTACTTC; cdr3_aa: CASSSLAGHSYEQYF
d_call: NA; j_call: TRBJ1-3; clone_size: NA; v_call: TRBV7-9; cdr3_nt: TGTGCCAGCAGCTTAGCTGGGAAAGGAAACACCATATATTTT; cdr3_aa: CASSLAGKGNTIYF
d_call: TRBD1; j_call: TRBJ2-7; clone_size: NA; v_call: TRBV27; cdr3_nt: TGTGCCAGCAGTTCCATTACCCCGGACAGGGCCTACGAGCAGTACTTC; cdr3_aa: CASSSITPDRAYEQYF
d_call: NA; j_call: TRBJ2-7; clone_size: once; v_call: TRBV10-3; cdr3_nt: TGTGCCATCAGTGAGTGGAACGAGCAGTACTTC; cdr3_aa: CAISEWNEQYF
d_call: NA; j_call: TRBJ2-1; clone_size: NA; v_call: TRBV5-5; cdr3_nt: TGTGCCAGCAGCTTGCCTAGTCTGAATGAGCAGTTCTTC; cdr3_aa: CASSLPSLNEQFF
d_call: NA; j_call: TRBJ2-3; clone_size: NA; v_call: TRBV6-5; cdr3_nt: TGTGCCAGCAGCAGCTTTTCGGATACGCAGTATTTT; cdr3_aa: CASSSFSDTQYF
d_call: TRBD2; j_call: TRBJ2-3; clone_size: NA; v_call: TRBV11-3; cdr3_nt: TGTGCCAGCAGCGGAAGGACTAGCGGAATCACAGATACGCAGTATTTT; cdr3_aa: CASSGRTSGITDTQYF
d_call: TRBD1; j_call: TRBJ1-4; clone_size: NA; v_call: TRBV10-2; cdr3_nt: TGCGCCAGCAGTGAGTCGATAGGGGGCAATGAAAAACTGTTTTTT; cdr3_aa: CASSESIGGNEKLFF
d_call: TRBD2; j_call: TRBJ2-4; clone_size: NA; v_call: TRBV5-4; cdr3_nt: TGTGCCAGCAGCCCGGGGGGGCAGGGGAACATTCAGTACTTC; cdr3_aa: CASSPGGQGNIQYF
d_call: TRBD1; j_call: TRBJ1-2; clone_size: NA; v_call: TRBV7-8; cdr3_nt: TGTGCCAGCAGCCTCGGAAGGACAGGGGCTTGGTATGGCTACACCTTC; cdr3_aa: CASSLGRTGAWYGYTF
d_call: TRBD1; j_call: TRBJ1-5; clone_size: NA; v_call: TRBV6-1; cdr3_nt: TGTGCCAGCAGTAAGACAGGGGAGAATCAGCCCCAGCATTTT; cdr3_aa: CASSKTGENQPQHF
d_call: TRBD2; j_call: TRBJ2-4; clone_size: NA; v_call: TRBV4-3; cdr3_nt: TGCGCCAGCAGCCAAGATCAGGGAGGGGACATTCAGTACTTC; cdr3_aa: CASSQDQGGDIQYF
d_call: TRBD1; j_call: TRBJ1-1; clone_size: NA; v_call: TRBV11-2; cdr3_nt: TGTGCCAGCAGCTTTACCACAGGGGGCTACACTGAAGCTTTCTTT; cdr3_aa: CASSFTTGGYTEAFF
d_call: TRBD1; j_call: TRBJ2-5; clone_size: NA; v_call: TRBV5-4; cdr3_nt: TGTGCCAGCAGCTTGGGGGGGCCGGGACAGGGACAAGAGACCCAGTACTTC; cdr3_aa: CASSLGGPGQGQETQYF
d_call: NA; j_call: TRBJ1-2; clone_size: NA; v_call: TRBV10-3; cdr3_nt: TGTGCCATCAGTGAGTGGGGCAGCTATGGCTACACCTTC; cdr3_aa: CAISEWGSYGYTF
d_call: TRBD2; j_call: TRBJ2-3; clone_size: NA; v_call: TRBV6-5; cdr3_nt: TGTGCCAGCACCAGGTCAGCGGGGGCCACAGATACGCAGTATTTT; cdr3_aa: CASTRSAGATDTQYF
d_call: NA; j_call: TRBJ1-1; clone_size: once; v_call: TRBV9; cdr3_nt: TGTGCCAGCAGCGTCTACACCGACACTATTGCTTTCTTT; cdr3_aa: CASSVYTDTIAFF
d_call: TRBD2; j_call: TRBJ2-3; clone_size: once; v_call: TRBV7-9; cdr3_nt: TGTGCCAACCGAGGAACTAGCGGGGGGGCAGATACGCAGTATTTT; cdr3_aa: CANRGTSGGADTQYF
d_call: NA; j_call: TRBJ2-7; clone_size: NA; v_call: TRBV7-6; cdr3_nt: TGTGCCAGCAGCTACTACAGGGAAGACCCCTACGAGCAGTACTTC; cdr3_aa: CASSYYREDPYEQYF
d_call: NA; j_call: TRBJ1-1; clone_size: NA; v_call: TRBV5-1; cdr3_nt: TGCGCCAGCAGCTTGGCCCTTGGTTCCACTGAAGCTTTCTTT; cdr3_aa: CASSLALGSTEAFF
d_call: NA; j_call: TRBJ1-5; clone_size: NA; v_call: TRBV19; cdr3_nt: TGTGCCAGTACCCCGCGGTGGGAGCTCCTCGCGCAGCCCCAGCATTTT; cdr3_aa: CASTPRWELLAQPQHF
d_call: NA; j_call: TRBJ2-5; clone_size: once; v_call: TRBV11-3; cdr3_nt: TGTGCCAGCAGCTTAGGAGGGCAAGAGACCCAGTACTTC; cdr3_aa: CASSLGGQETQYF
d_call: TRBD1; j_call: TRBJ2-7; clone_size: once; v_call: TRBV20-1; cdr3_nt: TGCAGTGCTACGGGACAGGCTGAGCAGTACTTC; cdr3_aa: CSATGQAEQYF